Given below is one TCR beta chain in context. This sample was taken from a study of CD8 T cells in Susac syndrome. RNA, at about 0.45 to 1 ug, was reverse transcribed with random hexamers. TCR beta CDR3 was amplified by immunoSEQ multiplex PCR. This amplification extended across 54 Vbeta and 13 Jbeta segments. TCRdb processed the immunoSEQ multiplex PCR reads anew with MiXCR; each CDR3 protein has one entry. The table lists around 200,000 distinct CDR3 sequences, approximately 90% of them singletons. CDR1 is KGHSH, CDR2 LQKENI, per germline. CDR3 length: 13 residues. Trimming stripped 2 bases from V and 5 bases from J, with 9 bases between.

The sample consisted of CD8+ T cells from PBMCs. The TCR was taken from a human donor with multiple sclerosis. The V gene is TRBV18, the J gene TRBJ1-1, with a tentative D call TRBD1 (5 bases). The CDR3 loop is CASSPNGGTEAFF. In DNA form, the CDR3 reads TGTGCCAGCTCACCAAACGGGGGGACTGAAGCTTTCTTT.